The 18 T cell receptor beta chains below come from one sample, sequenced in a study of molecular identifiers for immune sequencing clone quantification. TCRdb recomputed calls from the PCR reads with MiXCR, one row per CDR3 protein. The sample has about 330,000 distinct CDR3 sequences; 24% are singletons. The sequencing input was naive CD8+ T cells from blood, with Jurkat cell RNA spiked in. Regarding subset: FACS-sorted CD8+CD4-CCR7+CD45RA+ naive T cells. The source of these receptors is a human donor in good health. Some libraries in this study had Jurkat cell RNA spiked in.

This clonotype was seen only a few times. The chain combines TRBV6-2 or TRBV6-3 with TRBJ1-1, with D possibly TRBD1 on 5 matching bases. The CDR3 covers 15 residues. From germline, CDR1 is MNHEY and CDR2 SVGEGT. The V and J ends lost 5 bases and 5 bases respectively, with 18 bases between them. CDR3 protein: CASSPTQGFRTEAFF. The CDR3 nucleotides read TGTGCCAGCAGTCCCACTCAGGGTTTTCGGACTGAAGCTTTCTTT.

This clonotype was picked up one time. Compared with germline, one end of the junction differs, possibly owing to a read error. V usage is TRBV27 and J usage is TRBJ2-5; 15 nucleotides match TRBD2. The CDR3 has 18 amino acids. Germline V gene sequence: CDR1 MNHEY, CDR2 SMNVEV (reference sequence). The CDR3 bases are TGTGCCAGGAGTTTACTAGGACTAGCGGGAGGGCCTGAGGAGACCCAGTACTTC. Protein product: CARSLLGLAGGPEETQYF.

This clonotype was counted at least ten times. The chain is built from TRBV27 and TRBJ2-5, with D possibly TRBD1 on 5 matching bases. Trimming took off 7 bases at V and 9 bases at J, with 30 bases between the two ends. Per germline, CDR1 MNHEY and CDR2 SMNVEV (reference sequence). The length of the CDR3 is 17 residues. In nucleotides, the CDR3 is TGTGCCAGCAATCCCCGAGGTCCCCAGGGCCCCAACCTACCCCAGTACTTC. This sequence encodes CASNPRGPQGPNLPQYF.

This clonotype was seen at least ten times. The chain carries TRBV7-2 and TRBJ1-5; D remains ambiguous. The CDR3 extends over 15 amino acids. Trimming took off 5 bases at V and 0 bases at J, with 11 bases between the two ends. CDR1 SGHTA and CDR2 FQGNSA come from the germline V gene. DNA of the CDR3: TGTGCCAGCAGCCCCCGGGGTTTTAGCAATCAGCCCCAGCATTTT. This encodes CASSPRGFSNQPQHF.

This clonotype has at least ten counts. The chain has TRBV15 and TRBJ1-3; D is uncertain. Germline assignment: CDR1 LNHNV and CDR2 YYDKDF (reference sequence). The CDR3 is made up of 15 amino acids. V was trimmed by 1 base and J by 1 base, leaving 8 bases between them. The CDR3 nucleotides are TGTGCCACCAGCAGAGTGCTCACATCTGGAAACACCATATATTTT. Protein product: CATSRVLTSGNTIYF.

This clonotype was found a few times. The chain joins TRBV30 to TRBJ2-7, with D possibly matching TRBD1 (6 bases). Germline CDR1 is GTSNPN and CDR2 is SVGIG (reference sequence). The germline V and J ends were trimmed by 2 bases and 5 bases, with 16 bases remaining between them. The CDR3 runs 14 residues. CDR3 bases: TGTGCCTGGAGTCAGACAGGTCCTACGGACGAGCAGTACTTC. It encodes CAWSQTGPTDEQYF.

This clonotype was observed at least ten times. The chain recombines TRBV4-1 with TRBJ2-1; the match to TRBD1 covers 8 bases. The germline gives CDR1 MGHRA, CDR2 YSYEKL. This CDR3 is 15 amino acids long. J gave up 2 bases and V 3 bases, and 3 bases lay outside the gene matches. The DNA of the CDR3 is TGCGCCAGCAGCCAGGACAGGGCTACCTACAATGAGCAGTTCTTC. It codes for CASSQDRATYNEQFF.

The chain uses TRBV20-1 and TRBJ1-4, with 11 bases aligning to TRBD1. The CDR3 is made up of 17 amino acids. V gave up 3 bases and J gave up 2 bases; unmatched junction bases: 8. Germline values: CDR1 DFQATT, CDR2 SNEGSKA (reference sequence). The CDR3 loop is CSARGQGGSATNEKLFF. The CDR3 DNA is TGCAGTGCTAGGGGACAGGGGGGTAGTGCGACTAATGAAAAACTGTTTTTT.

This clonotype has a handful of counts. CDR3 bases: TGTGCCAGCAGTTACCTGGGAGAGCAGTACTTC. Translating it yields CASSYLGEQYF. The rearrangement uses TRBV6-2 or TRBV6-3 and TRBJ2-7, with unresolved D. V gave up 2 bases and J gave up 7 bases, with 6 bases separating them. This CDR3 is built from 11 residues. Per the germline V gene, CDR1 is MNHEY and CDR2 is SVGEGT.

This clonotype was detected a few times. The chain uses TRBV11-2 and TRBJ2-3; weak D call: TRBD1 (6 bases). Trimming removed 0 bases at V and 3 bases at J, with 16 bases between. Looked up from germline, CDR1 is SGHAT and CDR2 is FQNNGV. This CDR3 is 17 amino acids long. CDR3 loop: CASSLEGKGDGTDTQYF. For the CDR3, the DNA is TGTGCCAGCAGCTTAGAAGGGAAGGGGGATGGTACAGATACGCAGTATTTT.

The chain employs TRBV20-1 and TRBJ1-6, with D tentatively TRBD1 (5 bases). The CDR3 runs to 15 residues. V was cut by 6 bases and J by 0 bases, with 12 bases left in between. Germline V gene sequence: CDR1 DFQATT, CDR2 SNEGSKA (reference sequence). CDR3 protein: CSALRQSSYNSPLHF. CDR3 sequence (DNA): TGCAGTGCCTTGAGACAGAGCTCCTATAATTCACCCCTCCACTTT.

Concerning this clonotype: The junction departs from the called germline gene at one end, perhaps through a read error. The V call is TRBV11-2, the J call TRBJ1-5; D might be TRBD1 (5 bases). The CDR3 is 12 amino acids. Germline V lookup: CDR1 SGHAT, CDR2 FQNNGV. The CDR3 nucleotides are TGTGCCAGCGGCTTGGGGGATCAGCCCCAGCATTTT. Protein product: CASGLGDQPQHF.

This clonotype has at least ten counts. This chain uses TRBV28 with TRBJ2-7; TRBD1 is a possible D gene (6 bases). CDR3 size: 15 residues. The germline V gene encodes CDR1 MDHEN and CDR2 SYDVKM. Trimming pared 0 bases from V and 6 bases from J, leaving 15 bases between. Here the CDR3 DNA reads TGTGCCAGCAGTTTATGGGGGGCGCGGAGCCCCGAGCAGTACTTC. As protein: CASSLWGARSPEQYF.

This clonotype showed up many times. The CDR3: CASSPREWTGYTGELFF. DNA of the CDR3: TGTGCCAGCAGCCCGAGAGAGTGGACAGGCTACACCGGGGAGCTGTTTTTT. The gene calls are TRBV9 and TRBJ2-2; 7 positions agree with TRBD1. From germline, CDR1 is SGDLS and CDR2 YYNGEE. This CDR3 has 17 residues. The V segment lost 4 bases and the J segment 3 bases; nucleotides outside the gene matches: 12.

The chain employs TRBV18 and TRBJ2-7, with D unclear. This CDR3 has 14 residues. Trimming left V 5 bases short and J 0 bases short, with 11 bases between. The germline gives CDR1 KGHSH, CDR2 LQKENI. This CDR3 reads CASSDLGTSYEQYF. In DNA form, the CDR3 reads TGTGCCAGCTCAGACTTGGGTACCTCCTACGAGCAGTACTTC.

This chain joins TRBV28 and TRBJ2-5, with 8 bases lining up with TRBD2. CDR1 is MDHEN, CDR2 SYDVKM, per germline. V was clipped by 3 bases and J by 0 bases; unmatched bases: 15. The CDR3 extends over 19 amino acids. The CDR3 spells CASSFGPLGGGGNQETQYF. The CDR3 bases are TGTGCCAGCAGTTTCGGCCCCCTCGGGGGCGGGGGGAACCAAGAGACCCAGTACTTC.

This chain uses TRBV24-1 with TRBJ2-3; possible D gene TRBD2, 5 bases. CDR1 is KGHDR, CDR2 SFDVKD, per germline. The CDR3 extends over 18 amino acids. The V gene lost 4 bases and the J gene lost 2 bases, with 21 bases spanning the gap. CDR3 nucleotides: TGTGCCACCAGTGACCCCGACGGGCCCAGGACTCTCACAGATACGCAGTATTTT. Translation: CATSDPDGPRTLTDTQYF.

This clonotype has ten or more counts. This chain joins TRBV24-1 and TRBJ2-6; D is unresolved. Trimming left V 7 bases short and J 0 bases short, with 3 bases between. CDR1 is KGHDR and CDR2 is SFDVKD in the germline V gene. The CDR3 is made up of 13 amino acids. Here the CDR3 reads CATSHSGANVLTF. CDR3 nucleotide sequence: TGTGCCACCAGCCACTCTGGGGCCAACGTCCTGACTTTC.